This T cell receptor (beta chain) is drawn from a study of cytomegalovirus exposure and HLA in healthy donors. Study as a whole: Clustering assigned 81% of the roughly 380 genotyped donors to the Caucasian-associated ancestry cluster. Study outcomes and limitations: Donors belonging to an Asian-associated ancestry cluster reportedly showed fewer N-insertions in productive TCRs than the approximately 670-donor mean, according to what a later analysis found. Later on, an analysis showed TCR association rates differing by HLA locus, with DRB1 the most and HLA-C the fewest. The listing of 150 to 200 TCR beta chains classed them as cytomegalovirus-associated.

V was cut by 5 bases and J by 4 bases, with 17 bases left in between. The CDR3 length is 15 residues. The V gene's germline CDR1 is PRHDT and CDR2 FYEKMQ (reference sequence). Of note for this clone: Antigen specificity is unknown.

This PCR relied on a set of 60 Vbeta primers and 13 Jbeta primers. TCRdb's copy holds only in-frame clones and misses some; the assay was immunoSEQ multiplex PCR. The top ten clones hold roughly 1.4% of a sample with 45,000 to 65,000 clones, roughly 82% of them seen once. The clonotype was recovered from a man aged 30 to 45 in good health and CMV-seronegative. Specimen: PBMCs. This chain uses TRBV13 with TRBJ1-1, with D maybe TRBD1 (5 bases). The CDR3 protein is CASSPLPGLGTEAFF. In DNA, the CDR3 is TGTGCCAGCAGCCCCCTCCCAGGGTTGGGCACTGAAGCTTTCTTT.